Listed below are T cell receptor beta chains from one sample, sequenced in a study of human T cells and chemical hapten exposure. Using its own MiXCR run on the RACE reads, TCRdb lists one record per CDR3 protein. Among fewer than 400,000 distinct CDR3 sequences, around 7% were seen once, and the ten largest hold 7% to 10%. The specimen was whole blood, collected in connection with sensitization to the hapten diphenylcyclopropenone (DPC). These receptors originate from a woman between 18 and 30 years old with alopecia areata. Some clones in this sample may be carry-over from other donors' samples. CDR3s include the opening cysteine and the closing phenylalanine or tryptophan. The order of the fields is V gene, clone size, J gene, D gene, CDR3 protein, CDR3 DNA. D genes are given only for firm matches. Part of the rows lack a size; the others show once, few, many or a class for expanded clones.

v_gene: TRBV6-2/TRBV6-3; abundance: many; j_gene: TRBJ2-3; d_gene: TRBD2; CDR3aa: CASKTSGFTDTQYF; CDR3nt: TGTGCCAGCAAGACTAGCGGGTTCACAGATACGCAGTATTTT
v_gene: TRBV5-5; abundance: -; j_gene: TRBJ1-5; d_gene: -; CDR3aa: CASSLDTSPVYQPQHF; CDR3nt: TGTGCCAGCAGCTTGGATACAAGTCCAGTCTATCAGCCCCAGCATTTT
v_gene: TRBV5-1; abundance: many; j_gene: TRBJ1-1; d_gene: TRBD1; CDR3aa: CASSRTGEGTEAFF; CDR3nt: TGCGCCAGCTCTCGGACAGGGGAGGGCACTGAAGCTTTCTTT
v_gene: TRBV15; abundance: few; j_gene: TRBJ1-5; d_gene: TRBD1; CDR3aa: CATSRDGAGGQPQHF; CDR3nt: TGTGCCACCAGCAGAGATGGGGCAGGGGGTCAGCCCCAGCATTTT
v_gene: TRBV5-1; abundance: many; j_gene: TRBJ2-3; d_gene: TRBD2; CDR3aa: CASSGGTSGGDTQYF; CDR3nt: TGCGCCAGCAGTGGAGGGACTAGCGGCGGGGATACGCAGTATTTT
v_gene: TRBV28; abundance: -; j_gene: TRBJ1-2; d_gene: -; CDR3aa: CASRLGQSHGYTF; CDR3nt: TGTGCCAGCAGGCTCGGACAGTCTCATGGCTACACCTTC
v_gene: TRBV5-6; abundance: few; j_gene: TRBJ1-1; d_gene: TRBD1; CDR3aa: CASRRTGTKNTEAFF; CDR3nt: TGTGCCAGCCGTCGGACAGGGACCAAGAACACTGAAGCTTTCTTT
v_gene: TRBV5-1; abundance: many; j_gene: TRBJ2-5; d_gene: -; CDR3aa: CASSTSSSETQYF; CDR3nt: TGCGCCAGCAGCACCTCCTCGTCGGAGACCCAGTACTTC
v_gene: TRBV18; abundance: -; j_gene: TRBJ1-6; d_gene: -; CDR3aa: CAAGGGNSPLHF; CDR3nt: TGTGCCGCGGGGGGAGGTAATTCACCCCTCCACTTT
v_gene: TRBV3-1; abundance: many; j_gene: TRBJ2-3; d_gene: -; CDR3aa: CASSAWDSTSDTQYF; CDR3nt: TGTGCCAGCAGCGCTTGGGACTCCACTTCCGATACGCAGTATTTT
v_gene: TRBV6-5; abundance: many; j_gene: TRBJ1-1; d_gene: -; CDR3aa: CASSNPGTTEAFF; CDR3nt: TGTGCCAGCAGTAATCCTGGAACTACTGAAGCTTTCTTT
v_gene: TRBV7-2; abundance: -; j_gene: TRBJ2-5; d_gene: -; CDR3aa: CASSSEGTETQYF; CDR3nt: TGTGCCAGCAGCTCCGAGGGAACAGAGACCCAGTACTTC
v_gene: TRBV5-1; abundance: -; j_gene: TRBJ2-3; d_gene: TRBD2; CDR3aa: CASSSALLAGGRGTDTQYF; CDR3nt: TGCGCCAGCAGCTCCGCTTTACTAGCGGGGGGGCGGGGCACAGATACGCAGTATTTT
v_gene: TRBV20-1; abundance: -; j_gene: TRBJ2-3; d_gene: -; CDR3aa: CSASPWGGAGTDTQYF; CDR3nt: TGCAGTGCTAGCCCCTGGGGGGGGGCAGGGACAGATACGCAGTATTTT
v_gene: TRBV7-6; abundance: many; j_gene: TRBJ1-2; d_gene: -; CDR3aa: CASSLVLAEETYGYTF; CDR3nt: TGTGCCAGCAGCTTAGTGTTGGCGGAGGAGACCTATGGCTACACCTTC
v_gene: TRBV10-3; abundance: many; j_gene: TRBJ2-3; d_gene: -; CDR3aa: CAISESITTDTQYF; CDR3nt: TGTGCCATCAGTGAGTCGATCACCACAGATACGCAGTATTTT
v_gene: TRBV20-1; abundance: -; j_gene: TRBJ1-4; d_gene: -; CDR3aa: CSARAPRTTNEKLFF; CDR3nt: TGCAGTGCTAGGGCTCCCAGGACAACTAATGAAAAACTGTTTTTT
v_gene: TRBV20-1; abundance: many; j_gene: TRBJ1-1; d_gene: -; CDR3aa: CSARSLGGTEAFF; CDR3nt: TGCAGTGCTAGGAGTCTAGGGGGCACTGAAGCTTTCTTT
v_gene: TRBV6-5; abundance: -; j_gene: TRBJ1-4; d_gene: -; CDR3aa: CASGGNEKLFF; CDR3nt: TGTGCCAGCGGGGGGAATGAAAAACTGTTTTTT
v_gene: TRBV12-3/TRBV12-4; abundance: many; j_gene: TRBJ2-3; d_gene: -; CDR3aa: CASSLGIADTQYF; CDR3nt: TGTGCCAGCAGTCTAGGGATTGCAGATACGCAGTATTTT
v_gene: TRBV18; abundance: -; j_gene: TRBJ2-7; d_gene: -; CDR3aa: CASSLENEQYF; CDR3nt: TGTGCCAGCTCATTGGAAAACGAGCAGTACTTC
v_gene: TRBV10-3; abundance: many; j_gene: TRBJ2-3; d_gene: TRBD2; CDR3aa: CAISTGLAGGRTDTQYF; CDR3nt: TGTGCCATCAGCACCGGACTAGCGGGGGGGCGGACAGATACGCAGTATTTT
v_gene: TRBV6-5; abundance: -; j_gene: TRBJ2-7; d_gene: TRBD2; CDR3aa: CASSSGGTLYEQYF; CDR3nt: TGTGCCAGCAGTAGCGGGGGGACTCTCTACGAGCAGTACTTC
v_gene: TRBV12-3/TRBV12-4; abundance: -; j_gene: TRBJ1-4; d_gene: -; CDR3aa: CASSFGLLKLFF; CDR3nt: TGTGCCAGCAGTTTTGGCCTGTTAAAACTGTTTTTT
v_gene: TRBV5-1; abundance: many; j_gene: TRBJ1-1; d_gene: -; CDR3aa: CASSAQGNTEAFF; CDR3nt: TGCGCCAGCAGCGCACAGGGTAACACTGAAGCTTTCTTT
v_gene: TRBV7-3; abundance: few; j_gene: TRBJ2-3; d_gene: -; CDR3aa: CASSLNGAGGSTDTQYF; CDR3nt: TGTGCCAGCAGCTTGAACGGAGCGGGCGGATCCACAGATACGCAGTATTTT
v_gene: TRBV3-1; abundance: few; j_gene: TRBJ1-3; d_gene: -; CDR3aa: CASSPDRTYSGNTIYF; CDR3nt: TGTGCCAGCAGCCCCGACAGAACTTACTCTGGAAACACCATATATTTT
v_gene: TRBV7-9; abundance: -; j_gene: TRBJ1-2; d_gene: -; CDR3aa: CASSLPSIGSYGYTF; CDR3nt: TGTGCCAGCAGCTTACCTTCGATAGGGAGCTATGGCTACACCTTC
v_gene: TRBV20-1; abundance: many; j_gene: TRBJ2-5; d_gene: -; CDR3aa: CSASGGDQETQYF; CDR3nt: TGCAGTGCTAGCGGGGGAGACCAAGAGACCCAGTACTTC
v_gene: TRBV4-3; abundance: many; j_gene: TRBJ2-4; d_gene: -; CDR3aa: CASSQDPGLAKNIQYF; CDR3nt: TGCGCCAGCAGCCAAGATCCGGGGCTAGCCAAAAACATTCAGTACTTC
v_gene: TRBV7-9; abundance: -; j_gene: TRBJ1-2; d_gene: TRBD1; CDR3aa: CASTEFDRALYGYTF; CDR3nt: TGTGCCAGCACCGAGTTTGACAGGGCCCTCTATGGCTACACCTTC
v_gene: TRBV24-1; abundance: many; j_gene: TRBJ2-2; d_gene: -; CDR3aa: CATSDLRGQNTGELFF; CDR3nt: TGTGCCACCAGTGATTTGCGCGGACAGAACACCGGGGAGCTGTTTTTT
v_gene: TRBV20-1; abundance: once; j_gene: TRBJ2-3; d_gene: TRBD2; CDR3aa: CSATNRLAGNTDTQYF; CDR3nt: TGCAGTGCCACTAACCGACTAGCGGGTAACACAGATACGCAGTATTTT
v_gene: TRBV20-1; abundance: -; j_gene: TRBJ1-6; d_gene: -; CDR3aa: CSAQGGSPLHF; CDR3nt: TGCAGTGCTCAAGGGGGTTCACCCCTCCACTTT
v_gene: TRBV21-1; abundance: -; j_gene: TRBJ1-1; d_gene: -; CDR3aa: CASSSNPPGANTEAFF; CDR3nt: TGTGCCAGCAGCTCAAATCCCCCAGGGGCGAACACTGAAGCTTTCTTT
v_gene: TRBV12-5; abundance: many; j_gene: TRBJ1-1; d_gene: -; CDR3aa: CASGLNAEAFF; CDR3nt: TGTGCTAGTGGTTTAAACGCTGAAGCTTTCTTT
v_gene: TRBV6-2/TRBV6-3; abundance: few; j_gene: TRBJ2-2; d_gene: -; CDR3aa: CASTLRQPSTGELFF; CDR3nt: TGTGCCAGCACCCTTCGCCAGCCGAGCACCGGGGAGCTGTTTTTT
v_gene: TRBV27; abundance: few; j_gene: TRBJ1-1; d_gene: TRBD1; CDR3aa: CASSLLQGRTEAFF; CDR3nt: TGTGCCAGCAGTTTATTACAGGGGAGGACTGAAGCTTTCTTT
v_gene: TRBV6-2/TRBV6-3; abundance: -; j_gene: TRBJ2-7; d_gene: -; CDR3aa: CASSPGTGQYF; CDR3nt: TGTGCCAGCAGTCCCGGGACGGGACAGTACTTC
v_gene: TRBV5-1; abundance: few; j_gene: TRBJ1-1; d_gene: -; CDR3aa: CASSAQAGGYSEAFF; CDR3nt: TGCGCCAGCAGCGCGCAAGCTGGTGGGTACAGCGAAGCTTTCTTT
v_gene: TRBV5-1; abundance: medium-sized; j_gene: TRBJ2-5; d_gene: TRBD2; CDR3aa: CASSIFSGAQETQYF; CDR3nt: TGCGCCAGCAGCATCTTTAGCGGGGCTCAAGAGACCCAGTACTTC
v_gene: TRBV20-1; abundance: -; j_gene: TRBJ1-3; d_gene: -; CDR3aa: CSAGTGSGNTIYF; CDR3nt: TGCAGTGCTGGGACCGGATCTGGAAACACCATATATTTT
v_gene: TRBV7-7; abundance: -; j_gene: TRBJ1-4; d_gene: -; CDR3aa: CASSLRSTEKLFF; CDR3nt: TGTGCTAGCAGCTTAAGGTCCACTGAAAAACTGTTTTTT
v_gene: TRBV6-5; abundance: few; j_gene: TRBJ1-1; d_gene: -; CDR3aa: CASSYSAVWNTEAFF; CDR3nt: TGTGCCAGCAGTTACTCAGCTGTGTGGAACACTGAAGCTTTCTTT
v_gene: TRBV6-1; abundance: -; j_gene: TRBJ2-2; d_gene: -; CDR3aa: CASNIALNTGELFF; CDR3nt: TGTGCCAGCAATATAGCGCTGAACACCGGGGAGCTGTTTTTT
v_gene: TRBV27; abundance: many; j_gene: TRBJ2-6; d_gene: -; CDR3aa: CASSPISSGANVLTF; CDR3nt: TGTGCCAGCAGTCCCATCAGCTCTGGGGCCAACGTCCTGACTTTC
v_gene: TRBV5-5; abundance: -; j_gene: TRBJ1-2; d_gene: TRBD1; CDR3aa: CASSLGGTGGVSGYGYTF; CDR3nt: TGTGCCAGCAGCTTGGGCGGGACAGGGGGAGTTAGCGGCTATGGCTACACCTTC
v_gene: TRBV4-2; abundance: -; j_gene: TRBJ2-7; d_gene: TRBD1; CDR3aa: CASRRYLDRGRFGGPYEQYF; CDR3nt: TGTGCCAGCAGGCGGTATTTGGACAGGGGGCGATTCGGAGGCCCCTACGAGCAGTACTTC
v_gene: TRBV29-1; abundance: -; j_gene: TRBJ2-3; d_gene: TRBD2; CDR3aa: CSVASSGGSDTQYF; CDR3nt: TGCAGCGTTGCGTCTAGCGGGGGTTCAGATACGCAGTATTTT
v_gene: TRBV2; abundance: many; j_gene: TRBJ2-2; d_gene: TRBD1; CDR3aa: CASSEEGTVTGELFF; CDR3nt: TGTGCCAGCAGTGAAGAAGGGACAGTAACCGGGGAGCTGTTTTTT
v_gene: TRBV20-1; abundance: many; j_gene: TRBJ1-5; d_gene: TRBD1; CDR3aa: CSARDSTGGVEPQHF; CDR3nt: TGCAGTGCTAGAGATAGCACAGGGGGAGTTGAGCCCCAGCATTTT
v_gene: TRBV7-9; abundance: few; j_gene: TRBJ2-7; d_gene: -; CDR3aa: CASSLDSDYEQYF; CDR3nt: TGTGCCAGCAGCTTGGACAGCGACTACGAGCAGTACTTC
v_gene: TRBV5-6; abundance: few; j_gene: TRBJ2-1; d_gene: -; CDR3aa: CASSGSWVNNEQFF; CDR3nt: TGTGCCAGCAGCGGTTCGTGGGTCAACAATGAGCAGTTCTTC
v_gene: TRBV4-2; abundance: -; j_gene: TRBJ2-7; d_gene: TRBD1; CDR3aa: CASSSSPGTGAYEQYF; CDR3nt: TGTGCCAGCAGCTCCTCACCCGGGACAGGGGCGTACGAGCAGTACTTC